The 12 T cell receptor beta chains below were found in one sample sequenced in a study of cytomegalovirus exposure and HLA in healthy donors. 60 Vbeta and 13 Jbeta primers were used in PCR. Repertoires were generated with immunoSEQ multiplex PCR, while TCRdb's copy carries only in-frame clones and drops some. This sample has approximately 100,000 clones, with 60% to 80% found just once. Sequenced: PBMCs. The receptors were gathered from a man aged 35-49 years in good health and CMV-seronegative.

This clone was counted only a few times. The V and J genes are TRBV13 and TRBJ1-6; D is unresolved. CDR1 and CDR2 from the germline V gene are PRHDT and FYEKMQ (reference sequence). The CDR3 has 15 residues. Trimming took 4 bases from V and 2 from J, leaving 9 bases between them. DNA for the CDR3: TGTGCCAGCAGCTACCAGGCGCCCTATAATTCACCCCTCCACTTT. It codes for CASSYQAPYNSPLHF.

The table lists this clone with a few counts. The chain carries TRBV2 and TRBJ1-5; D is perhaps TRBD1 (6 bases). With 3 bases removed from V and 5 bases from J, the gap between germline ends came to 11 bases. This CDR3 region has 14 residues. Germline V gives CDR1 SNHLY, CDR2 FYNNEI. CDR3 DNA: TGTGCCAGCAGTGAGGGGCAGGGGTATCAGCCCCAGCATTTT. Translated: CASSEGQGYQPQHF.

The chain has TRBV19 and TRBJ1-1; no reliable D call. CDR1 is LNHDA and CDR2 is SQIVND in the germline V gene (reference sequence). V dropped 0 bases and J dropped 4 bases, with 15 bases sitting between them. The CDR3 covers 16 residues. The CDR3 loop is CASSIDFREVFTEAFF. CDR3 sequence (DNA): TGTGCCAGTAGTATAGACTTTAGGGAGGTATTCACTGAAGCTTTCTTT.

The rearrangement links TRBV6-1 to TRBJ2-7; TRBD2 might be the D (5 bases). Germline V gene data show CDR1 as MNHNS and CDR2 as SASEGT. This CDR3 has 15 residues. With 9 bases removed from V and 3 bases from J, the gap between germline ends came to 21 bases. CDR3 amino acids: CASREEVTTSYEQYF. CDR3 coding DNA: TGTGCCAGTCGGGAAGAAGTCACTACCAGCTACGAGCAGTACTTC.

The V and J genes are TRBV2 and TRBJ2-2; 12 positions agree with TRBD2. Germline V gene sequence: CDR1 SNHLY, CDR2 FYNNEI. V shed 9 bases and J 1 base; nucleotides not matched to a gene: 6. The CDR3 is 16 residues long. CDR3 in amino acids: CARGKTSGGNTGELFF. CDR3 DNA: TGTGCCAGGGGAAAGACTAGCGGGGGGAACACCGGGGAGCTGTTTTTT.

The chain links TRBV11-2 to TRBJ2-7; 8 bases match TRBD1. After removal of 3 bases from V and 0 bases from J, the junction contained 1 base not matched to a gene. CDR1 and CDR2 from the germline V gene are SGHAT and FQNNGV. The CDR3 length is 14 residues. CDR3 sequence reads: CASSLTGASYEQYF. CDR3 in DNA: TGTGCCAGCAGCTTGACAGGGGCCTCCTACGAGCAGTACTTC.

Only a few counts were recorded for this clone. The chain employs TRBV7-9 and TRBJ2-7; D is perhaps TRBD1 (6 bases). In germline, CDR1 is SEHNR, CDR2 FQNEAQ (reference sequence). The CDR3 sequence is 16 residues long. V was cut by 5 bases and J by 6 bases, with 23 bases left in between. The CDR3 loop is CASSTSLREQGAEQYF. CDR3 DNA: TGTGCCAGCAGCACGAGCCTCCGGGAACAGGGTGCCGAGCAGTACTTC.

About this clone itself: Within the sample, other DNA sequences also encode this same CDR3. This sequence joins TRBV29-1 and TRBJ1-1; D is undetermined. Per germline, CDR1 SQVTM and CDR2 ANQGSEA. Trimming shortened V by 6 bases and J by 1 base, and 6 bases separated the two germline ends. This CDR3 region has 11 residues. The DNA for the CDR3 is TGCAGCGTATTAGAGAACACTGAAGCTTTCTTT. Translating it yields CSVLENTEAFF.

In this sample, this clone turned up once. The chain links TRBV11-3 to TRBJ2-6; D gene unclear. This CDR3 is 17 amino acids long. Trimming took off 5 bases at V and 0 bases at J, with 14 bases between the two ends. CDR1 and CDR2 (germline): SGHNT, YENEEA. Here the CDR3 DNA reads TGTGCCAGCAGCGACTCCCGGGTTCGCTCTGGGGCCAACGTCCTGACTTTC. As protein: CASSDSRVRSGANVLTF.

The rearrangement uses TRBV11-2 and TRBJ1-2; D not certain. The CDR3 spans 12 residues. The V and J ends lost 2 bases and 5 bases respectively, with 6 bases between them. Germline assignment: CDR1 SGHAT and CDR2 FQNNGV. The CDR3: CASSLPRYGYTF. CDR3 sequence (DNA): TGTGCCAGCAGCTTACCTCGGTATGGCTACACCTTC. Full variable domain (rest looked up from reference TRBV11-2 and TRBJ1-2): EAGVAQSPRYKIIEKRQSVAFWCNPISGHATLYWYQQILGQGPKLLIQFQNNGVVDDSQLPKDRFSAERLKGVDSTLKIQPAKLEDSAVYLCASSLPRYGYTFGSGTRLTVV.

This chain uses TRBV7-8 with TRBJ2-7; D perhaps matches TRBD2 (5 bases). V was pared by 1 base and J by 5 bases, with 18 bases between. The germline V gene has CDR1 SGHVS and CDR2 FQNEAQ. The CDR3 totals 16 residues. The DNA of the CDR3 is TGTGCCAGCAGCTTAGGCCGGACCTGGGCGGGTCACGAGCAGTACTTC. This gives the protein CASSLGRTWAGHEQYF.

This clone was seen once. This chain joins TRBV18 and TRBJ1-2; D might be TRBD1 (6 bases). CDR3 length: 14 amino acids. Trimming pared 1 base from V and 6 bases from J, leaving 12 bases between. Germline V gives CDR1 KGHSH, CDR2 LQKENI. DNA of the CDR3: TGTGCCAGCTCACCACGGGAGGGGGTTGATGGCTACACCTTC. Translation: CASSPREGVDGYTF. The whole variable domain, filled in from reference TRBV18 and TRBJ1-2, reads NAGVMQNPRHLVRRRGQEARLRCSPMKGHSHVYWYRQLPEEGLKFMVYLQKENIIDESGMPKERFSAEFPKEGPSILRIQQVVRGDSAAYFCASSPREGVDGYTFGSGTRLTVV.